The present entry profiles one TCR beta chain with its context. The data originate from a study of blood T cell repertoires in COVID-19. CDR1 and CDR2 from the germline V gene are SGHTA and FQGNSA. Trimming removed 0 bases from V and 0 bases from J; junction bases left unmatched: 8. The CDR3 runs 19 residues. Measured with immunoSEQ multiplex PCR; TCRdb has only the in-frame clones, and not every one. Here the sample spans 60,000 or so clones, around 81% being singletons. The chain couples TRBV7-2 to TRBJ1-4, with 9 bases aligning to TRBD1. The source of this sequence is a human donor in a cohort sampled during active COVID-19. Sample: peripheral blood. CDR3 protein: CASSLAAQGARATNEKLFF. CDR3 DNA: TGTGCCAGCAGCTTAGCCGCACAGGGGGCGCGGGCAACTAATGAAAAACTGTTTTTT.